This is a list of T cell receptor beta chains from one sample in a study of blood T cell repertoires in COVID-19. Generated by immunoSEQ multiplex PCR, the TCRdb table keeps only in-frame clones and is missing some. There are approximately 200,000 clones in the sample; 80% to 90% occur only once, and more than 7% lies in the top ten. The sample taken for sequencing was PBMCs or T cells enriched from blood (not recorded which). These receptors originate from a man between 25 and 39 years old in a cohort exposed to, infected with or recovered from COVID-19 (not recorded which). The CDR3 runs from the conserved cysteine through the conserved F or W. The order of the fields is V gene, J gene, clone size, D gene, CDR3 protein, CDR3 DNA. D genes are given only for firm matches. Clone size appears in some rows only: once, few, many, or a class for an expanded clone.

TRBV20-1,TRBJ2-5,NA,NA,CSGNSGETQYF,TGCAGTGGTAACTCAGGGGAGACCCAGTACTTC
TRBV28,TRBJ2-1,NA,TRBD1,CASSTGQVYNEQFF,TGTGCCAGCAGTACCGGACAGGTCTACAATGAGCAGTTCTTC
TRBV10-3,TRBJ2-3,NA,TRBD2,CAISEFSGAIGGTDTQYF,TGTGCCATCAGTGAGTTTAGCGGGGCAATTGGTGGCACAGATACGCAGTATTTT
TRBV5-4,TRBJ2-7,NA,TRBD2,CASSLGPSGPYEQYF,TGTGCCAGCAGCTTGGGCCCTAGCGGACCCTACGAGCAGTACTTC
TRBV4-1,TRBJ1-6,NA,NA,CASSQDPGLDSPLHF,TGCGCCAGCAGCCAAGATCCGGGGTTAGATTCACCCCTCCACTTT
TRBV28,TRBJ2-7,NA,TRBD2,CASRLAGSSYEQYF,TGTGCCAGCAGACTAGCGGGTAGCTCCTACGAGCAGTACTTC
TRBV7-6,TRBJ2-3,NA,TRBD2,CASSLGLAVTDTQYF,TGTGCCAGCAGCCTGGGACTAGCGGTAACAGATACGCAGTATTTT
TRBV5-8,TRBJ1-5,few,NA,CASSLFFGNQPQHF,TGTGCCAGCAGCTTGTTTTTCGGCAATCAGCCCCAGCATTTT
TRBV13,TRBJ2-1,NA,NA,CASSLAGAYNEQFF,TGTGCCAGCAGCTTAGCGGGAGCCTACAATGAGCAGTTCTTC
TRBV29-1,TRBJ1-5,NA,NA,CSVDSGDSNQPQHF,TGCAGCGTTGACTCGGGGGATAGCAATCAGCCCCAGCATTTT
TRBV5-6,TRBJ1-1,NA,TRBD1,CASSLQGEDSAFF,TGTGCCAGCAGCTTACAGGGGGAGGATTCAGCTTTCTTT
TRBV5-1,TRBJ1-1,NA,TRBD1,CASSPGLGTGDTEAFF,TGCGCCAGCAGCCCTGGGCTCGGGACAGGGGACACTGAAGCTTTCTTT
TRBV5-8,TRBJ2-3,NA,TRBD2,CASSFEAGLAGGVTDTQYF,TGTGCCAGCAGCTTTGAGGCGGGTCTAGCGGGAGGTGTCACAGATACGCAGTATTTT
TRBV28,TRBJ1-4,NA,NA,CASSLRGGSNEKLFF,TGTGCCAGCAGTTTACGGGGGGGTAGTAATGAAAAACTGTTTTTT
TRBV10-1,TRBJ2-7,NA,TRBD2,CASSETPGGHEQYF,TGCGCCAGCAGTGAAACGCCGGGGGGGCACGAGCAGTACTTC
TRBV28,TRBJ2-1,NA,NA,CASSSYRVPYNEQFF,TGTGCCAGCAGTTCTTACAGGGTCCCCTACAATGAGCAGTTCTTC
TRBV6-5,TRBJ1-2,NA,NA,CASSYSSGRAGGYTF,TGTGCCAGCAGTTACTCGTCCGGCAGGGCTGGAGGCTACACCTTC
TRBV27,TRBJ2-1,NA,NA,CASSLRQFNEQFF,TGTGCCAGCAGTTTACGACAGTTCAATGAGCAGTTCTTC
TRBV19,TRBJ2-5,NA,NA,CASKAAQTGETQYF,TGTGCCAGTAAAGCAGCGCAAACGGGGGAGACCCAGTACTTC
TRBV7-9,TRBJ1-4,NA,TRBD1,CASSRRTGVTTNEKLFF,TGTGCCAGCAGCAGACGGACAGGGGTCACAACTAATGAAAAACTGTTTTTT
TRBV28,TRBJ2-5,NA,TRBD2,CASSLGSASGEETQYF,TGTGCCAGCAGTTTAGGCTCGGCTAGCGGCGAAGAGACCCAGTACTTC
TRBV18,TRBJ2-1,few,NA,CASSPRTDRRYNEQFF,TGTGCCAGCTCCCCAAGGACAGACCGACGTTACAATGAGCAGTTCTTC
TRBV27,TRBJ1-5,NA,TRBD1,CASRPGTGGSNQPQHF,TGTGCCAGCAGACCTGGGACAGGGGGTAGCAATCAGCCCCAGCATTTT
TRBV5-4,TRBJ1-2,once,TRBD1,CASSLPGQGGGYTF,TGTGCCAGCAGCCTACCGGGACAGGGTGGGGGCTACACCTTC
TRBV18,TRBJ2-5,NA,TRBD2,CASSPPGGLGETQYF,TGTGCCAGCTCACCACCGGGAGGGCTGGGAGAGACCCAGTACTTC
TRBV28,TRBJ1-1,NA,TRBD1,CASSPLTGRNTEAFF,TGTGCCAGCAGTCCACTGACAGGGAGAAACACTGAAGCTTTCTTT
TRBV28,TRBJ1-2,NA,NA,CASSKRNTANYGYTF,TGTGCCAGCAGTAAGAGGAATACGGCTAACTATGGCTACACCTTC
TRBV5-1,TRBJ1-6,NA,NA,CASSLAGVDNSPLHF,TGCGCCAGCAGCTTGGCAGGGGTGGACAATTCACCCCTCCACTTT
TRBV5-4,TRBJ1-1,NA,TRBD1,CASSVKQGANTEAFF,TGTGCCAGCAGTGTTAAACAGGGGGCGAACACTGAAGCTTTCTTT
TRBV5-3,TRBJ1-5,NA,NA,CARSSATGSQPQHF,TGTGCCAGAAGCTCGGCGACAGGAAGTCAGCCCCAGCATTTT
TRBV9,TRBJ2-2,NA,NA,CASSVGSAGYRTGELFF,TGTGCCAGCAGCGTAGGATCGGCAGGGTACCGCACCGGGGAGCTGTTTTTT
TRBV24-1,TRBJ2-2,NA,TRBD1,CATSDWSGTAVTGELFF,TGTGCCACCAGTGATTGGTCCGGGACAGCGGTAACCGGGGAGCTGTTTTTT
TRBV11-3,TRBJ1-6,few,TRBD1,CASSSDRAGSPLHF,TGTGCCAGCAGTTCCGACAGGGCGGGATCACCCCTCCACTTT
TRBV9,TRBJ2-3,NA,TRBD2,CASSISGLAGVGTDTQYF,TGTGCCAGCAGTATTTCGGGACTAGCGGGAGTCGGCACAGATACGCAGTATTTT
TRBV19,TRBJ2-5,NA,NA,CASSRSRAKGQETQYF,TGTGCCAGTAGTCGCTCCCGGGCCAAGGGGCAAGAGACCCAGTACTTC
TRBV28,TRBJ1-2,NA,NA,CASSFSSRGWGYTF,TGTGCCAGCAGTTTCAGTTCCAGGGGCTGGGGCTACACCTTC
TRBV28,TRBJ2-2,NA,TRBD2,CASSFFSGGTGELFF,TGTGCCAGCAGTTTTTTTTCCGGGGGGACCGGGGAGCTGTTTTTT
TRBV9,TRBJ2-4,NA,TRBD1,CASSSGTGSGTLAKNIQYF,TGTGCCAGCAGCTCCGGGACAGGGTCGGGGACTCTAGCCAAAAACATTCAGTACTTC
TRBV19,TRBJ1-1,NA,NA,CASSKGHLNTEAFF,TGTGCCAGTAGTAAGGGACACCTGAACACTGAAGCTTTCTTT
TRBV6-1,TRBJ1-3,NA,NA,CASSEGTGSGNTIYF,TGTGCCAGCAGTGAAGGAACAGGCTCTGGAAACACCATATATTTT
TRBV9,TRBJ2-1,NA,NA,CASTPEGESYNEQFF,TGTGCCAGCACCCCGGAAGGGGAATCCTACAATGAGCAGTTCTTC
TRBV29-1,TRBJ1-4,NA,NA,CSFRQNSNEKLFF,TGCAGCTTTAGACAGAATAGTAATGAAAAACTGTTTTTT
TRBV3-1/TRBV3-2,TRBJ2-3,NA,TRBD2,CASSQAFSAGGVTDTQYF,TGTGCCAGCAGCCAAGCTTTTTCAGCGGGAGGTGTCACAGATACGCAGTATTTT
TRBV6-2/TRBV6-3,TRBJ2-6,few,TRBD1,CASSPGTGGRVGANVLTF,TGTGCCAGCAGTCCCGGGACAGGGGGGAGGGTAGGGGCCAACGTCCTGACTTTC
TRBV19,TRBJ2-2,NA,TRBD2,CASSIGGTSGNTGELFF,TGTGCCAGTAGTATAGGGGGGACTAGCGGGAACACCGGGGAGCTGTTTTTT
TRBV3-1/TRBV3-2,TRBJ1-2,NA,NA,CASSQLWGGAAYGYTF,TGTGCCAGCAGCCAGCTCTGGGGGGGGGCCGCTTATGGCTACACCTTC
TRBV6-2/TRBV6-3,TRBJ1-2,NA,NA,CASSYNRQVSLYGYTF,TGTGCCAGCAGTTATAACAGACAGGTTAGCCTTTATGGCTACACCTTC
TRBV2,TRBJ2-2,NA,TRBD1,CASSGQGIGELFF,TGTGCCAGCTCTGGACAGGGGATCGGGGAGCTGTTTTTT
TRBV19,TRBJ2-7,NA,NA,CASSLGRDQPYEQYF,TGTGCCAGTAGTCTCGGCAGGGATCAACCCTACGAGCAGTACTTC
TRBV1,TRBJ2-5,NA,NA,CTRMEAGRETQYF,TGCACCAGAATGGAAGCGGGACGGGAGACCCAGTACTTC
TRBV25-1,TRBJ1-2,few,NA,CASSVAGGNNYGYTF,TGTGCCAGCAGTGTCGCCGGGGGTAACAACTATGGCTACACCTTC
TRBV9,TRBJ1-2,NA,NA,CASSPSSRVRGYTF,TGTGCCAGCAGCCCCTCCTCCAGGGTGCGGGGCTACACCTTC
TRBV27,TRBJ1-5,NA,TRBD1,CASSPQGAVFQHF,TGTGCCAGCAGCCCACAGGGGGCAGTTTTCCAGCATTTT
TRBV6-4,TRBJ1-4,NA,NA,CASSDSGASINNEKLFF,TGTGCCAGCAGTGACTCGGGGGCCTCGATTAATAATGAAAAACTGTTTTTT